This record concerns one T cell receptor (beta chain) sequence. Each molecule of TCR cDNA was tagged with one unique molecular identifier. One entry per CDR3 protein results from TCRdb running MiXCR on the 5' RACE reads. The table has under 150,000 distinct CDR3 sequences, 12% seen once. Regarding time point: blood at routine non-recurrence follow-up after resection. The input material, whole RNA from tumor, nontumor lung or frozen PBMC, was sequenced unsorted. The sample belongs to a study of spatial heterogeneity in lung cancer. Study-wide background: In cases with available follow-up PBMC samples, these were sequenced at a median of about two years after resection.

The V end was cut by 7 bases, the J end by 0 bases, with 7 bases between. This CDR3 region has 12 residues. The V gene's germline CDR1 is DFQATT and CDR2 SNEGSKA (reference sequence). Sample: PBMCs, taken at follow-up. The chain uses TRBV20-1 and TRBJ1-5, with D possibly TRBD1 on 5 matching bases. This TCR came from a male donor with early-stage non-small cell lung cancer. CDR3 nucleotide sequence: TGCAGTGGCAGGGATAGCAATCAGCCCCAGCATTTT. Translating it yields CSGRDSNQPQHF.